Sequencing of this T cell receptor (beta chain) was carried out in a study of control samples from healthy donors and cancer patients. Some clones are missing from TCRdb's copy, which holds only in-frame ones; the method was immunoSEQ multiplex PCR. The data hold hundreds of thousands of clones, with over 70% observed a single time. This clone was seen once. Germline V gene data show CDR1 as SNHLY and CDR2 as FYNNEI. V lost 5 bases and J lost 0, with 8 bases in between. There are 15 residues in the CDR3. Material: PBMCs. V is TRBV2 and J is TRBJ1-6, with unresolved D. This TCR derives from a woman aged 60-75 years with lung cancer. The DNA for the CDR3 is TGTGCCAGCAGTATAAGGAGCTCCTATAATTCACCCCTCCACTTT. Translating it yields CASSIRSSYNSPLHF.